The rows below give T cell receptor beta chains drawn from one sample of a study of blood T cell repertoires in COVID-19. Sequencing was performed with immunoSEQ multiplex PCR; in TCRdb, only in-frame clones are kept and a portion is missing. Found here are tens of thousands of clones, around four fifths of them singletons; the top ten hold approximately 6.8%. Sequencing input: peripheral blood. These TCRs come from a woman in her forties or fifties with active or convalescent COVID-19. Each CDR3 is given without its conserved first and last residue.

j_gene: TRBJ1-2
v_gene: TRBV27
CDR3aa: ASRVDSLNGYT

j_gene: TRBJ2-5
v_gene: TRBV7-9
CDR3aa: ASSLDKLGETQY

j_gene: TRBJ1-1
v_gene: TRBV19
CDR3aa: ASSRQGERAEAF

j_gene: TRBJ1-1
v_gene: TRBV5-1
CDR3aa: ASRPEGVNTEAF

j_gene: TRBJ2-7
v_gene: TRBV10-3
CDR3aa: AISGGLAGEQY

j_gene: TRBJ2-1
v_gene: TRBV27
CDR3aa: ASSLRTSGFNEQF

j_gene: TRBJ2-7
v_gene: TRBV18
CDR3aa: ASSPPGIWGEQY

j_gene: TRBJ1-1
v_gene: TRBV7-9
CDR3aa: ASSPAAGIWTEAF

j_gene: TRBJ1-6
v_gene: TRBV5-4
CDR3aa: ASSSESDRGNSPLH

j_gene: TRBJ2-7
v_gene: TRBV19
CDR3aa: ASRGSGASYEQY

j_gene: TRBJ1-4
v_gene: TRBV7-9
CDR3aa: ASSLWQGTATNEKLF

j_gene: TRBJ1-1
v_gene: TRBV2
CDR3aa: ASSALTNTEAF

j_gene: TRBJ2-5
v_gene: TRBV4-1
CDR3aa: ASSRLAGTQETQY

j_gene: TRBJ1-1
v_gene: TRBV11-1
CDR3aa: ASSLGTGTEAF

j_gene: TRBJ2-5
v_gene: TRBV20-1
CDR3aa: SAMQETQY

j_gene: TRBJ2-7
v_gene: TRBV7-2
CDR3aa: ASSLGRVEQY

j_gene: TRBJ2-7
v_gene: TRBV6-1
CDR3aa: ASSELPRTSEQY

j_gene: TRBJ2-7
v_gene: TRBV27
CDR3aa: ASSRRAGTSAGYEQY

j_gene: TRBJ1-3
v_gene: TRBV7-2
CDR3aa: ASSLAPGVWGNTIY

j_gene: TRBJ1-1
v_gene: TRBV29-1
CDR3aa: SVGGWNTEAF

j_gene: TRBJ1-1
v_gene: TRBV29-1
CDR3aa: SVEDSAVEAF

j_gene: TRBJ2-7
v_gene: TRBV5-4
CDR3aa: ASSLGVAGEQY

j_gene: TRBJ2-2
v_gene: TRBV5-1
CDR3aa: ASSPLSAANTGELF

j_gene: TRBJ1-1
v_gene: TRBV6-5
CDR3aa: ASSFRTAEAF

j_gene: TRBJ2-2
v_gene: TRBV9
CDR3aa: ASSGDTGELF

j_gene: TRBJ1-1
v_gene: TRBV4-3
CDR3aa: ASSQQGDTEAF

j_gene: TRBJ2-5
v_gene: TRBV21-1
CDR3aa: ASTRRIVAGGPGETQY

j_gene: TRBJ2-1
v_gene: TRBV19
CDR3aa: ASSTPPLAGGPGYNEQF

j_gene: TRBJ1-5
v_gene: TRBV11-2
CDR3aa: ASSLDRAQPQH

j_gene: TRBJ1-6
v_gene: TRBV27
CDR3aa: ASSPQGGSPLH

j_gene: TRBJ1-1
v_gene: TRBV10-3
CDR3aa: AISERGRNTEAF

j_gene: TRBJ1-4
v_gene: TRBV13
CDR3aa: ASSNGQYLNEKLF

j_gene: TRBJ2-7
v_gene: TRBV10-3
CDR3aa: AIREGGSSYEQY

j_gene: TRBJ1-6
v_gene: TRBV7-3
CDR3aa: ASARDKGSPLH

j_gene: TRBJ2-7
v_gene: TRBV24-1
CDR3aa: ATSDAGTSGRALDEQY

j_gene: TRBJ2-5
v_gene: TRBV7-9
CDR3aa: ASSLVAAMYQETQY

j_gene: TRBJ2-5
v_gene: TRBV9
CDR3aa: ASSTQLRASAGETQY

j_gene: TRBJ1-2
v_gene: TRBV6-5
CDR3aa: ASSYAGSGDGYT

j_gene: TRBJ1-1
v_gene: TRBV4-2
CDR3aa: ASSRLGSGGTEAF

j_gene: TRBJ2-3
v_gene: TRBV27
CDR3aa: ASSGPQTTQY

j_gene: TRBJ1-1
v_gene: TRBV5-3
CDR3aa: ARSLEGPKRELGAF

j_gene: TRBJ2-7
v_gene: TRBV6-6
CDR3aa: ASSLRLAGYEQY